A single sample gave rise to the 10 T cell receptor beta chains below, sequenced in a study of blood T cell repertoires in COVID-19. TCRdb keeps only in-frame clones here, not all; method: immunoSEQ multiplex PCR. The sample gives roughly 250,000 clones, just under 85% of which show up once; approximately 1.9% is in the top ten. The sample was peripheral blood. These TCRs come from a woman of 80 years or more with acute or convalescent COVID-19.

The V gene is TRBV5-1, the J gene TRBJ2-1; 9 bases agree with TRBD1. V was pared by 4 bases and J by 8 bases, with 13 bases of the junction left unmatched. Germline-derived CDR1 and CDR2 are SGHRS and YFSETQ. The CDR3 is 16 amino acids. CDR3: CASSPGRDREFYEQFF. CDR3 bases: TGCGCCAGCAGCCCGGGCCGGGACAGGGAATTCTATGAGCAGTTCTTC. Complete variable domain (other parts from reference TRBV5-1 and TRBJ2-1): KAGVTQTPRYLIKTRGQQVTLSCSPISGHRSVSWYQQTPGQGLQFLFEYFSETQRNKGNFPGRFSGRQFSNSRSEMNVSTLELGDSALYLCASSPGRDREFYEQFFGPGTRLTVL.

This chain uses TRBV5-1 with TRBJ2-3, with 14 bases lining up with TRBD2. Losses at the gene ends were 0 bases for V and 4 bases for J; bases not matched to a gene: 4. The CDR3 length is 17 residues. Germline V CDR1 and CDR2: SGHRS, YFSETQ. The CDR3 coding sequence is TGCGCCAGCAGCTTGGAGGGGACTAGCGGGGGTTCAGATACGCAGTATTTT. Translated: CASSLEGTSGGSDTQYF.

J is TRBJ1-1 and V is TRBV5-1; a possible D gene is TRBD1 (5 bases). This CDR3 has 14 amino acids. Germline CDR1 and CDR2: SGHRS and YFSETQ. Trimming pared 4 bases from V and 3 bases from J, leaving 13 bases between. The CDR3: CASSGEGMHTEAFF. CDR3 sequence (DNA): TGCGCCAGCAGCGGGGAGGGGATGCACACTGAAGCTTTCTTT.

The J gene is TRBJ1-1, the V gene TRBV20-1; 8 bases are shared with TRBD1. Germline CDR1 and CDR2: DFQATT and SNEGSKA (reference sequence). J lost 0 bases, V lost 6 bases, and 12 bases had no gene match. CDR3 size: 16 residues. In DNA form, the CDR3 reads TGCAGTGCCAGTTTTACAGGGGGTCCCCTGAACACTGAAGCTTTCTTT. Its translation: CSASFTGGPLNTEAFF.

The chain combines TRBV27 with TRBJ1-4; D perhaps matches TRBD1 (5 bases). Germline V lookup: CDR1 MNHEY, CDR2 SMNVEV (reference sequence). CDR3 length: 17 residues. V was pared by 4 bases and J by 4 bases, with 19 bases between. The CDR3 coding sequence is TGTGCCAGCAGTTATCGGCAGGGAGGGCGGGATAATGAAAAACTGTTTTTT. Protein product: CASSYRQGGRDNEKLFF.

The gene calls are TRBV7-2 and TRBJ1-1; D remains unclear. Germline V lookup: CDR1 SGHTA, CDR2 FQGNSA. The CDR3 has 13 amino acids. The ends were cut back, 1 base at V and 1 base at J, with 4 bases in the middle. Here the CDR3 reads CASSLVANTEAFF. In DNA form, the CDR3 reads TGTGCCAGCAGCTTAGTGGCGAACACTGAAGCTTTCTTT.

The chain is built from TRBV7-2 and TRBJ2-5, with TRBD1 as a possible D gene (5 bases). CDR3 size: 15 residues. V was shortened by 1 base and J by 7 bases, with 16 bases between the two germline ends. CDR1 and CDR2 (germline): SGHTA, FQGNSA. The CDR3 sequence: CASSLGQGTLGTQYF. The CDR3 region has the DNA TGTGCCAGCAGCTTAGGGCAGGGAACCCTCGGGACCCAGTACTTC.

This chain joins TRBV5-4 and TRBJ2-1, with D perhaps TRBD2 (6 bases). From germline, CDR1 is SGHNT and CDR2 YYREEE (reference sequence). The CDR3 runs to 11 residues. Trimming left V 6 bases short and J 9 bases short, with 10 bases between. The CDR3 reads CASTLGGEQFF. The CDR3 nucleotides are TGTGCCAGCACCCTGGGGGGTGAGCAGTTCTTC. The complete variable domain, with remaining parts taken from reference TRBV5-4 and TRBJ2-1, reads ETGVTQSPTHLIKTRGQQVTLRCSSQSGHNTVSWYQQALGQGPQFIFQYYREEENGRGNFPPRFSGLQFPNYSSELNVNALELDDSALYLCASTLGGEQFFGPGTRLTVL.

The genes are TRBV10-2 and TRBJ2-3; the match to TRBD1 covers 7 bases. Losses at the gene ends were 11 bases for V and 2 bases for J; bases not matched to a gene: 10. This CDR3 is 14 amino acids long. Germline-derived CDR1 and CDR2 are WSHSY and SAAADI. This CDR3 reads CACQGTAITDTQYF. For the CDR3, the DNA is TGCGCCTGCCAAGGGACAGCCATCACAGATACGCAGTATTTT.

The rearrangement uses TRBV19 and TRBJ2-5; a weak D match, TRBD1 (5 bases). With 6 bases removed from V and 2 bases from J, the gap between germline ends came to 10 bases. This CDR3 is 13 amino acids long. Germline lookup yields CDR1 LNHDA and CDR2 SQIVND (reference sequence). The CDR3 sequence is CASRDNTQETQYF. The CDR3 DNA reads as TGTGCCAGTAGGGACAACACACAAGAGACCCAGTACTTC.